This entry describes one TCR beta chain. This sample is part of a study of cytomegalovirus exposure and HLA in healthy donors. The V gene's germline CDR1 is SEHNR and CDR2 FQNEAQ (reference sequence). The CDR3 is 13 residues long. The V end was cut by 0 bases, the J end by 6 bases, with 8 bases between. Researchers ran the PCR with 60 Vbeta and 13 Jbeta primers. Libraries were prepared by immunoSEQ multiplex PCR; TCRdb keeps only in-frame clonotypes and omits some of them. Of some 170,000 clones in the sample, around 75% were seen once. The sample comprised PBMCs. The J gene is TRBJ1-2, the V gene TRBV7-9; unclear D gene. This TCR was recovered from a woman between 45 and 60 years old in good health and CMV-seropositive. The CDR3 spells CASSLAPGNGYTF. CDR3 in DNA: TGTGCCAGCAGCTTAGCGCCGGGAAATGGCTACACCTTC.